The clone carrying this T cell receptor beta chain has ten or more counts. V lost 2 bases and J 4 bases, leaving 8 bases between the germline ends. This CDR3 has 13 residues. Looked up from germline, CDR1 is LGHDT and CDR2 is YNNKEL (reference sequence). TCRdb recomputed calls from the RT-PCR reads with MiXCR, one row per CDR3 protein. The data contain almost 90,000 distinct CDR3 sequences, roughly 5.1% of them seen just once; the ten biggest clones take up 2.6%. This sample was taken from a study of patients and donors after allogeneic stem cell transplantation. The chain employs TRBV3-1 and TRBJ2-5; the D call may be TRBD1 or TRBD2 (5 bases each). Material: blood, either unsorted or a sorted T cell fraction (not recorded which). This receptor was obtained from a human donor who was either an allogeneic HSCT recipient or a stem cell or donor lymphocyte infusion donor (not recorded which). It is not recorded whose cells these are; they may come from a transplant donor. CDR3 in amino acids: CASSQRDRETQYF. The CDR3 DNA reads TGTGCCAGCAGCCAACGGGACCGAGAGACCCAGTACTTC.